The 6 T cell receptor beta chains below were found in one sample sequenced in a study of cytomegalovirus exposure and HLA in healthy donors. A multiplex PCR was run with 60 Vbeta primers and 13 Jbeta primers. Clones were sequenced by immunoSEQ multiplex PCR, and TCRdb holds only the in-frame ones, with some missing. Counted here are about 120,000 clones, approximately 80% occurring once; the ten biggest clones make up approximately 0.22%. The source material was PBMCs. These receptor sequences come from a man aged 50-60 years in good health and CMV-seronegative.

V is TRBV6-5 and J is TRBJ2-7; a weak D match, TRBD1 (5 bases). CDR3 length: 15 residues. With 2 bases removed from V and 5 bases from J, the gap between germline ends came to 16 bases. Germline V gene lookup returns CDR1 MNHEY and CDR2 SVGAGI. CDR3 protein: CASSYHRQGLDEQYF. In DNA, the CDR3 is TGTGCCAGCAGTTACCATAGGCAGGGCCTTGACGAGCAGTACTTC.

This clone was observed a single time. This chain links TRBV9 with TRBJ2-1; weak D call: TRBD2 (5 bases). The CDR3 length is 17 residues. Trimming stripped 1 base from V and 0 bases from J, with 14 bases between. Looked up from germline, CDR1 is SGDLS and CDR2 is YYNGEE. The CDR3 nucleotides are TGTGCCAGCAGCGTACAAGCTAGCCCCAGCTCCTACAATGAGCAGTTCTTC. Translated, it gives CASSVQASPSSYNEQFF.

The chain joins TRBV29-1 to TRBJ1-1; D is perhaps TRBD1 (5 bases). The CDR3 is 14 amino acids. The V gene lost 5 bases and the J gene lost 5 bases, with 18 bases spanning the gap. Germline V gene data show CDR1 as SQVTM and CDR2 as ANQGSEA. CDR3 sequence: CSVLNPPGGTEAFF. The CDR3 coding sequence is TGCAGCGTTCTAAACCCCCCTGGGGGGACTGAAGCTTTCTTT.

This rearrangement joins TRBV27 to TRBJ2-1; weak D call: TRBD1 (6 bases). Trimming took 2 bases from V and 0 from J, leaving 14 bases between them. CDR1 MNHEY and CDR2 SMNVEV come from the germline V gene (reference sequence). The length of the CDR3 is 17 residues. In DNA form, the CDR3 reads TGTGCCAGCAGTTTAAGGGGGACACTGGGCTCCTACAATGAGCAGTTCTTC. This sequence encodes CASSLRGTLGSYNEQFF.

This chain joins TRBV7-9 and TRBJ2-1; a possible D gene is TRBD2 (6 bases). The CDR3 is made up of 17 amino acids. Germline lookup yields CDR1 SEHNR and CDR2 FQNEAQ (reference sequence). V shed 1 base and J shed 0 bases, with 13 bases lying between them. The CDR3 spells CASSLVLREGSYNEQFF. The CDR3 DNA is TGTGCCAGCAGCTTAGTGTTGCGGGAAGGCTCCTACAATGAGCAGTTCTTC.

The genes are TRBV6-1 and TRBJ2-7; 12 bases map to TRBD2. J was trimmed by 2 bases and V by 10 bases; bases with no gene match: 6. The germline gives CDR1 MNHNS, CDR2 SASEGT. The CDR3 contains 14 residues. CDR3 in DNA: TGTGCCATCCGTCCTAGCGGGGGGGCCTACGAGCAGTACTTC. Translated, it gives CAIRPSGGAYEQYF.